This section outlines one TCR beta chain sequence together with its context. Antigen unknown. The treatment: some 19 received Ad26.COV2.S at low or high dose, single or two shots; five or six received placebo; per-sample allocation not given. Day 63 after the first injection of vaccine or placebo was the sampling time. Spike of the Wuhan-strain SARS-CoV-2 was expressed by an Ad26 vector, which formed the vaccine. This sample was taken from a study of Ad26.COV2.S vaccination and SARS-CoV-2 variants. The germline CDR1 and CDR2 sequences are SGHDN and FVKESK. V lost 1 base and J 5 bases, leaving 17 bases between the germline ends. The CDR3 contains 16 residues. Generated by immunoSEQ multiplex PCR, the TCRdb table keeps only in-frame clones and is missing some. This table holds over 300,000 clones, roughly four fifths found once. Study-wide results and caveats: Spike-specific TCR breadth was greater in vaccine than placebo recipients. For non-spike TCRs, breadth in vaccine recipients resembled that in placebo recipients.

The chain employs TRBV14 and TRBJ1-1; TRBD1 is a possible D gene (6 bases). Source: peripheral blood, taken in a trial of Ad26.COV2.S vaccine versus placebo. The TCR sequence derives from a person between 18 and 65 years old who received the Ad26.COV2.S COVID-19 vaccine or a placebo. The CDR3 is CASSQGGGGRNTEAFF. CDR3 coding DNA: TGTGCCAGCAGCCAAGGGGGAGGGGGACGAAATACTGAAGCTTTCTTT. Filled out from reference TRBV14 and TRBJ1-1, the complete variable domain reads EAGVTQFPSHSVIEKGQTVTLRCDPISGHDNLYWYRRVMGKEIKFLLHFVKESKQDESGMPNNRFLAERTGGTYSTLKVQPAELEDSGVYFCASSQGGGGRNTEAFFGQGTRLTVV.